Listed here are 27 T cell receptor beta chains from one sample, sequenced in a study of PD-1 blockade in classical Hodgkin lymphoma. In every patient, relapse followed autologous stem cell transplantation, while exposure to brentuximab vedotin differed. Clones were read by immunoSEQ multiplex PCR, and TCRdb kept only the in-frame ones, dropping some. The profile shows about 98,000 clones, 92% of them singletons. Sequences were derived from peripheral blood mononuclear cells (PBMCs), sampled at baseline. All receptors come from a human donor with classical Hodgkin lymphoma.

The rearrangement joins TRBV28 to TRBJ2-1, with 13 positions matching TRBD2. V was clipped by 6 bases and J by 0 bases; unmatched bases: 5. The CDR3 length is 17 residues. Germline loops: CDR1 MDHEN, CDR2 SYDVKM. CDR3 residues: CASSRLAGGTSYNEQFF. In DNA form, the CDR3 reads TGTGCCAGCAGCCGACTAGCGGGAGGTACCTCCTACAATGAGCAGTTCTTC.

This rearrangement joins TRBV7-9 to TRBJ2-7; 12 nucleotides agree with TRBD2. V was pared by 4 bases and J by 6 bases, with 10 bases of the junction left unmatched. The CDR3 consists of 16 residues. Germline loops: CDR1 SEHNR, CDR2 FQNEAQ (reference sequence). The CDR3 sequence: CASSYPTSGGSGEQYF. The CDR3 nucleotides are TGTGCCAGCAGCTATCCGACTAGCGGGGGATCCGGCGAGCAGTACTTC. Full variable domain (remainder filled in from reference TRBV7-9 and TRBJ2-7): DTGVSQNPRHKITKRGQNVTFRCDPISEHNRLYWYRQTLGQGPEFLTYFQNEAQLEKSRLLSDRFSAERPKGSFSTLEIQRTEQGDSAMYLCASSYPTSGGSGEQYFGPGTRLTVT.

The CDR3 spells CASHRGGVYAYEQYF. In nucleotides, the CDR3 is TGTGCCAGCCACCGGGGAGGGGTCTATGCCTACGAGCAGTACTTC. The chain carries TRBV6-5 and TRBJ2-7, with TRBD2 matching 7 bases. The length of the CDR3 is 15 residues. The ends lost 8 bases at V and 2 bases at J; junction bases unmatched: 12. Germline assignment: CDR1 MNHEY and CDR2 SVGAGI.

The V and J genes are TRBV5-4 and TRBJ2-1, with TRBD2 matching over 7 bases. The CDR3 consists of 17 residues. The germline V gene has CDR1 SGHNT and CDR2 YYREEE (reference sequence). V lost 2 bases to trimming and J lost 0 bases; unmatched junction nucleotides: 8. The CDR3 coding sequence is TGTGCCAGCAGCTTTCTGTCTAGCGGCAGCTCCTACAATGAGCAGTTCTTC. It specifies CASSFLSSGSSYNEQFF.

The V call is TRBV2, the J call TRBJ1-1; TRBD1 agrees at 7 bases. Germline CDR1 and CDR2: SNHLY and FYNNEI. This CDR3 is built from 15 residues. The junction had 11 bases not matched to a gene; V was cut back by 6 bases and J by 4 bases. Here the CDR3 reads CASSARQGVRTEAFF. The CDR3 coding sequence is TGTGCCAGCAGCGCACGACAGGGCGTGCGCACTGAAGCTTTCTTT.

The chain carries TRBV5-1 and TRBJ1-1, with D tentatively TRBD1 (6 bases). Germline V lookup: CDR1 SGHRS, CDR2 YFSETQ. The CDR3 sequence is 15 residues long. Trimming shortened V by 0 bases and J by 11 bases, and 20 bases separated the two germline ends. This CDR3 reads CASSLGGAASPRAFF. The CDR3, as DNA: TGCGCCAGCAGCTTGGGGGGGGCCGCTTCCCCGAGGGCTTTCTTT.

This sequence joins TRBV15 and TRBJ1-1; 10 positions match TRBD1. Germline V gene sequence: CDR1 LNHNV, CDR2 YYDKDF (reference sequence). V was clipped by 1 base and J by 5 bases; unmatched bases: 10. The length of the CDR3 is 17 residues. The CDR3 sequence: CATSRGASRGQGTEAFF. CDR3 DNA sequence: TGTGCCACCAGCAGAGGCGCATCAAGGGGACAGGGGACTGAAGCTTTCTTT.

The V and J genes are TRBV2 and TRBJ1-3; TRBD1 aligns across 7 bases. Germline CDR1 and CDR2: SNHLY and FYNNEI. After removal of 7 bases from V and 4 bases from J, the junction contained 7 bases not matched to a gene. The CDR3 has 14 amino acids. This CDR3 is CASMVGTDGNTIYF. The CDR3 coding sequence is TGTGCCAGCATGGTCGGGACAGACGGAAACACCATATATTTT.

With regard to this clone: Sequence at one end of the junction differs from germline and may be a read error. The same CDR3 can be traced to other DNA sequences in this sample. The CDR3 sequence: CASRLGTDYEQYF. The CDR3 DNA reads TGTGCCAGCAGATTAGGGACAGACTACGAGCAATACTTC. The chain carries TRBV28 and TRBJ2-7; 7 bases map to TRBD1. CDR3 length: 13 amino acids. Germline V lookup: CDR1 MDHEN, CDR2 SYDVKM.

This CDR3 is CARSLVGTSGRWQFF. CDR3 bases: TGTGCCAGAAGCTTGGTAGGGACTAGCGGGAGATGGCAGTTCTTC. The rearrangement links TRBV5-3 to TRBJ2-1; 14 bases are a match to TRBD2. TRBV5-3 belongs to the ORF category, with a function that is uncertain. After removal of 0 bases from V and 12 bases from J, the junction contained 5 bases not matched to a gene. CDR3 length equals 15 residues.

The chain links TRBV4-2 to TRBJ2-7, with 11 bases aligning to TRBD2. The length of the CDR3 is 16 residues. Germline loops: CDR1 LGHNA, CDR2 YNFKEQ. Trimming cost V 4 bases and J 7 bases; bases outside gene matches: 12. DNA for the CDR3: TGTGCCAGCAGCCCATCCACTAGCGGGAGTGGTGATGAGCAGTACTTC. This gives the protein CASSPSTSGSGDEQYF.

In DNA form, the CDR3 reads TGCGCCAGCAACACGCCTACTAGCGGGATCTACAATGAGCAGTTCTTC. Its protein product is CASNTPTSGIYNEQFF. The chain links TRBV10-1 to TRBJ2-1; 10 bases map to TRBD2. The CDR3 length is 16 residues. Germline loops: CDR1 WNHNN, CDR2 SYGVQD (reference sequence). V lost 7 bases, J lost 3 bases, and 9 bases stayed unmatched.

The V call is TRBV7-6, the J call TRBJ2-5; a weak D match, TRBD2 (5 bases). V lost 1 base and J lost 5, with 14 bases in between. Germline loops: CDR1 SGHVS, CDR2 FNYEAQ. The CDR3 runs to 15 residues. CDR3 amino acids: CASSLGGLPSETQYF. As DNA, the CDR3 is TGTGCCAGCAGCTTAGGCGGGCTCCCTAGTGAGACCCAGTACTTC.

The rearrangement uses TRBV28 and TRBJ1-4, with a possible D match to TRBD1 (6 bases). V was clipped by 2 bases and J by 15 bases, with 16 bases between them. Germline V gives CDR1 MDHEN, CDR2 SYDVKM. This CDR3 spans 13 amino acids. This CDR3 reads CASSLPRAAGVFF. In DNA, the CDR3 is TGTGCCAGCAGTTTACCGAGGGCGGCAGGGGTGTTTTTT.

The gene calls are TRBV14 and TRBJ2-3; TRBD2 agrees at 16 bases. The CDR3 consists of 16 residues. V gave up 4 bases and J gave up 5 bases; unmatched junction bases: 3. Germline V gives CDR1 SGHDN, CDR2 FVKESK. The CDR3 reads CASSLGTSGRVDTQYF. CDR3 in DNA: TGTGCCAGCAGCCTCGGGACTAGCGGGAGGGTAGATACGCAGTATTTT.

The V gene is TRBV5-6, the J gene TRBJ2-1, with D tentatively TRBD2 (6 bases). The germline CDR1 and CDR2 sequences are SGHDT and YYEEEE. The CDR3 runs to 15 residues. Trimming pared 2 bases from V and 0 bases from J, leaving 9 bases between. The CDR3 nucleotides read TGTGCCAGCAGCTTCCCCGGGAGCTCCTACAATGAGCAGTTCTTC. Amino acids: CASSFPGSSYNEQFF.

The J gene is TRBJ1-1, the V gene TRBV10-3; a possible D gene is TRBD1 (5 bases). The CDR3 is 13 residues long. Deletions cut 7 bases from V and 5 bases from J, with 14 bases between. CDR1 is ENHRY and CDR2 is SYGVKD in the germline V gene. The CDR3 sequence: CAINLRAGTEAFF. The CDR3 bases are TGTGCCATCAACCTCAGGGCTGGGACTGAAGCTTTCTTT.

This rearrangement joins TRBV28 to TRBJ2-6; 9 bases are shared with TRBD1. The CDR3 spans 16 residues. The ends lost 8 bases at V and 1 base at J; junction bases unmatched: 6. Germline V gene lookup returns CDR1 MDHEN and CDR2 SYDVKM. The CDR3 nucleotides are TGTGCCAGCCACCGGGACAGGGAGTCTGGGGCCAACGTCCTGACTTTC. It specifies CASHRDRESGANVLTF.

The rearrangement uses TRBV5-6 and TRBJ2-7; a possible D gene is TRBD2 (6 bases). This CDR3 has 17 amino acids. The germline V and J ends were trimmed by 0 bases and 2 bases, with 18 bases remaining between them. Looked up from germline, CDR1 is SGHDT and CDR2 is YYEEEE. The chain's CDR3 is CASSLAAGGRYPYEQYF. The DNA for the CDR3 is TGTGCCAGCAGCTTGGCCGCCGGGGGTAGATACCCCTACGAGCAGTACTTC.

The chain joins TRBV19 to TRBJ2-3; D is perhaps TRBD1 (6 bases). CDR1 is LNHDA, CDR2 SQIVND, per germline (reference sequence). This CDR3 region has 15 residues. The germline V and J ends were trimmed by 5 bases and 2 bases, with 14 bases remaining between them. The CDR3 DNA reads as TGTGCCAGTAGTGCACAGGGATTGGCCACAGATACGCAGTATTTT. Its translation: CASSAQGLATDTQYF.

The rearrangement uses TRBV9 and TRBJ2-7; the D is unclear. Germline V CDR1 and CDR2: SGDLS, YYNGEE. V lost 3 bases and J 6 bases, leaving 16 bases between the germline ends. CDR3 size: 14 residues. CDR3 sequence reads: CASSAFDIGGEQYF. In DNA form, the CDR3 reads TGTGCCAGCAGCGCCTTCGATATTGGCGGCGAGCAGTACTTC.

The V and J genes are TRBV5-1 and TRBJ1-1, with TRBD1 matching 9 bases. The CDR3 has 16 amino acids. Germline V lookup: CDR1 SGHRS, CDR2 YFSETQ. V lost 4 bases, J lost 1 base, and 8 bases stayed unmatched. Written as DNA, the CDR3 is TGCGCCAGCAGCCTGGACAGGGGCCTAACGAACACTGAAGCTTTCTTT. Its translation: CASSLDRGLTNTEAFF.

The chain is built from TRBV30 and TRBJ1-6; D perhaps matches TRBD1 (5 bases). CDR3 length: 15 amino acids. Looked up from germline, CDR1 is GTSNPN and CDR2 is SVGIG (reference sequence). Trimming stripped 5 bases from V and 7 bases from J, with 18 bases between. The CDR3 loop is CAWGGLRGSNSPLHF. The CDR3 coding sequence is TGTGCCTGGGGAGGTCTACGGGGGTCGAATTCACCCCTCCACTTT. Supplemented by reference TRBV30 and TRBJ1-6, the full variable domain reads SQTIHQWPATLVQPVGSPLSLECTVEGTSNPNLYWYRQAAGRGLQLLFYSVGIGQISSEVPQNLSASRPQDRQFILSSKKLLLSDSGFYLCAWGGLRGSNSPLHFGNGTRLTVT.

The V call is TRBV6-5, the J call TRBJ2-3; D is uncertain. Trimming stripped 5 bases from V and 1 base from J, with 7 bases between. The length of the CDR3 is 13 residues. From germline, CDR1 is MNHEY and CDR2 SVGAGI. The CDR3 nucleotides read TGTGCCAGCAGTCCGCATCGCACAGATACGCAGTATTTT. This sequence encodes CASSPHRTDTQYF.

As regards this clone: This CDR3 is also generated by other DNA sequences in the sample. This chain uses TRBV29-1 with TRBJ2-7; 10 bases map to TRBD1. Trimming at V came to 6 bases and at J to 2 bases, leaving 7 bases not matched to a gene. Germline CDR1 is SQVTM and CDR2 is ANQGSEA. The CDR3 is made up of 14 amino acids. CDR3 sequence reads: CSVDPGQGTYEQYF. CDR3 nucleotide sequence: TGCAGCGTCGATCCGGGACAGGGGACCTACGAGCAGTACTTC.

J is TRBJ2-1 and V is TRBV6-5; D not certain. V shed 0 bases and J shed 3 bases, with 6 bases lying between them. Germline-derived CDR1 and CDR2 are MNHEY and SVGAGI. The CDR3 is made up of 14 amino acids. CDR3 amino acids: CASSYSGGYNEQFF. The CDR3 DNA reads TGTGCCAGCAGTTACTCGGGCGGCTACAATGAGCAGTTCTTC.

The chain has TRBV30 and TRBJ2-1; the D gene is possibly TRBD1 (5 bases). Germline loops: CDR1 GTSNPN, CDR2 SVGIG (reference sequence). This CDR3 region has 12 residues. Trimming took off 4 bases at V and 9 bases at J, with 13 bases between the two ends. This chain's CDR3 is CAWTLQGVEQFF. CDR3 nucleotides: TGTGCCTGGACCCTCCAGGGTGTTGAGCAGTTCTTC.